The rows below give T cell receptor beta chains drawn from one sample of a study of T cell responses to AZD1222 COVID-19 vaccine. Some clones are missing from TCRdb's copy, which holds only in-frame ones; the method was immunoSEQ multiplex PCR. Here the sample spans about 120,000 clones, about 86% being singletons. The sequenced sample was peripheral blood, obtained on day 0 of AZD1222 vaccination. Receptors were obtained from an adult in good health. Each CDR3 is given with its conserved first and last residue. D genes are given only for firm matches. Clone size is shown for a subset of rows, as once, few, many or a class of expanded clone.

d_gene: .; v_gene: TRBV30; j_gene: TRBJ1-5; abundance: .; CDR3aa: CAWRGQGSQPQHF; CDR3nt: TGTGCCTGGAGAGGTCAGGGGAGTCAGCCCCAGCATTTT
d_gene: .; v_gene: TRBV20-1; j_gene: TRBJ2-4; abundance: once; CDR3aa: CSASFWTEGNIQYF; CDR3nt: TGCAGTGCTAGTTTCTGGACGGAGGGCAACATTCAGTACTTC
d_gene: TRBD1; v_gene: TRBV5-5; j_gene: TRBJ1-3; abundance: .; CDR3aa: CASSLTAGTGSLSGNTIYF; CDR3nt: TGTGCCAGCAGCTTAACCGCCGGGACAGGATCTCTCTCTGGAAACACCATATATTTT
d_gene: .; v_gene: TRBV7-2; j_gene: TRBJ1-4; abundance: .; CDR3aa: CASSLRAGAANEKLFF; CDR3nt: TGTGCCAGCAGCTTGAGGGCAGGGGCGGCCAATGAAAAACTGTTTTTT
d_gene: .; v_gene: TRBV18; j_gene: TRBJ1-2; abundance: .; CDR3aa: CASSPPLGRGGYTF; CDR3nt: TGTGCCAGCTCACCACCCTTGGGACGAGGGGGCTACACCTTC
d_gene: .; v_gene: TRBV3-1/TRBV3-2; j_gene: TRBJ2-7; abundance: .; CDR3aa: CASSHAWTATYEQYF; CDR3nt: TGTGCCAGCAGCCACGCTTGGACAGCCACCTACGAGCAGTACTTC
d_gene: TRBD1; v_gene: TRBV5-1; j_gene: TRBJ1-5; abundance: .; CDR3aa: CASSRQGTQPQHF; CDR3nt: TGCGCCAGCAGTCGACAGGGGACTCAGCCCCAGCATTTT
d_gene: TRBD1; v_gene: TRBV5-1; j_gene: TRBJ2-3; abundance: .; CDR3aa: CASSLTGTGGTDTQYF; CDR3nt: TGCGCCAGCAGCCTGACCGGGACAGGGGGAACAGATACGCAGTATTTT
d_gene: .; v_gene: TRBV7-2; j_gene: TRBJ1-3; abundance: .; CDR3aa: CASSPLARSSGNTIYF; CDR3nt: TGTGCCAGCAGCCCTCTGGCTCGGTCCTCTGGAAACACCATATATTTT
d_gene: .; v_gene: TRBV18; j_gene: TRBJ1-1; abundance: .; CDR3aa: CASSALVREAFF; CDR3nt: TGTGCCAGCTCAGCTCTGGTTAGGGAAGCTTTCTTT
d_gene: .; v_gene: TRBV7-2; j_gene: TRBJ2-3; abundance: .; CDR3aa: CASSSGRSTDTQYF; CDR3nt: TGTGCCAGCAGCTCAGGACGGAGCACAGATACGCAGTATTTT
d_gene: TRBD1; v_gene: TRBV18; j_gene: TRBJ2-7; abundance: once; CDR3aa: CASSRTGVSSGTYEQYF; CDR3nt: TGTGCCAGCTCCCGGACAGGGGTCAGCTCAGGGACCTACGAGCAGTACTTC
d_gene: .; v_gene: TRBV5-4; j_gene: TRBJ2-1; abundance: .; CDR3aa: CASSLTSSNEQFF; CDR3nt: TGTGCCAGCAGCTTGACTAGCAGCAATGAGCAGTTCTTC
d_gene: TRBD1; v_gene: TRBV9; j_gene: TRBJ2-7; abundance: .; CDR3aa: CASSGGGRGAFYEQYF; CDR3nt: TGTGCCAGCAGCGGAGGGGGCCGGGGCGCTTTCTACGAGCAGTACTTC
d_gene: .; v_gene: TRBV6-2/TRBV6-3; j_gene: TRBJ2-6; abundance: .; CDR3aa: CASSYVYARNSGANVLTF; CDR3nt: TGTGCCAGCAGTTACGTCTATGCTAGAAACTCTGGGGCCAACGTCCTGACTTTC
d_gene: TRBD1; v_gene: TRBV27; j_gene: TRBJ1-2; abundance: few; CDR3aa: CASSPKTGWGYGYTF; CDR3nt: TGTGCCAGCAGTCCAAAGACAGGGTGGGGCTATGGCTACACCTTC
d_gene: .; v_gene: TRBV18; j_gene: TRBJ2-7; abundance: .; CDR3aa: CASSPTAGMDYEQYF; CDR3nt: TGTGCCAGCTCACCAACGGCAGGAATGGACTACGAGCAGTACTTC
d_gene: TRBD1; v_gene: TRBV18; j_gene: TRBJ1-1; abundance: .; CDR3aa: CASSPDRASTEAFF; CDR3nt: TGTGCCAGCTCACCCGACAGGGCGAGCACTGAAGCTTTCTTT
d_gene: .; v_gene: TRBV7-2; j_gene: TRBJ1-1; abundance: .; CDR3aa: CASSLGLGANTEAFF; CDR3nt: TGTGCCAGCAGCTTAGGGTTAGGGGCGAACACTGAAGCTTTCTTT
d_gene: .; v_gene: TRBV29-1; j_gene: TRBJ1-1; abundance: .; CDR3aa: CSVESGEGTEAFF; CDR3nt: TGCAGCGTTGAGTCAGGGGAGGGCACTGAAGCTTTCTTT
d_gene: TRBD1; v_gene: TRBV5-6; j_gene: TRBJ1-1; abundance: .; CDR3aa: CASSTTGVYTEAFF; CDR3nt: TGTGCCAGCAGCACGACAGGGGTCTACACTGAAGCTTTCTTT
d_gene: .; v_gene: TRBV25-1; j_gene: TRBJ2-4; abundance: .; CDR3aa: CASSDLYRAFQYF; CDR3nt: TGTGCCAGCAGTGACCTGTACAGGGCTTTTCAGTACTTC
d_gene: TRBD1; v_gene: TRBV4-3; j_gene: TRBJ2-7; abundance: .; CDR3aa: CASSQEADRAYEQYF; CDR3nt: TGCGCCAGCAGCCAAGAGGCGGACAGGGCCTACGAGCAGTACTTC
d_gene: TRBD1; v_gene: TRBV7-2; j_gene: TRBJ1-6; abundance: .; CDR3aa: CASSRDRGRGSPLHF; CDR3nt: TGTGCCAGCAGCCGGGACAGGGGCCGGGGGTCACCCCTCCACTTT
d_gene: .; v_gene: TRBV4-1; j_gene: TRBJ1-4; abundance: .; CDR3aa: CASSQERGTNEKLFF; CDR3nt: TGCGCCAGCAGCCAAGAAAGGGGGACTAATGAAAAACTGTTTTTT
d_gene: TRBD2; v_gene: TRBV28; j_gene: TRBJ2-3; abundance: .; CDR3aa: CASSSSTSGGTDTQYF; CDR3nt: TGTGCCAGCAGTTCCTCGACTAGCGGGGGAACAGATACGCAGTATTTT
d_gene: .; v_gene: TRBV10-2; j_gene: TRBJ2-7; abundance: .; CDR3aa: CASSEGSYEQYF; CDR3nt: TGCGCCAGCAGTGAGGGTTCCTACGAGCAGTACTTC
d_gene: TRBD1; v_gene: TRBV11-2; j_gene: TRBJ1-2; abundance: .; CDR3aa: CASSLVQGGGYGYTF; CDR3nt: TGTGCCAGCAGCTTAGTTCAGGGGGGAGGCTATGGCTACACCTTC
d_gene: TRBD1; v_gene: TRBV5-1; j_gene: TRBJ2-3; abundance: .; CDR3aa: CASSFGKVQGAATDTQYF; CDR3nt: TGCGCCAGCAGTTTCGGTAAGGTGCAGGGGGCGGCCACAGATACGCAGTATTTT
d_gene: .; v_gene: TRBV7-2; j_gene: TRBJ1-2; abundance: .; CDR3aa: CASSLNVLAHGYTF; CDR3nt: TGTGCCAGCAGCTTAAACGTCCTAGCCCATGGCTACACCTTC
d_gene: .; v_gene: TRBV11-3; j_gene: TRBJ2-7; abundance: .; CDR3aa: CASSFGGAYEQYF; CDR3nt: TGTGCCAGCAGCTTCGGGGGTGCCTACGAGCAGTACTTC
d_gene: TRBD1; v_gene: TRBV19; j_gene: TRBJ1-1; abundance: few; CDR3aa: CASSIPRTGSIEAFF; CDR3nt: TGTGCCAGTAGTATCCCCCGGACAGGGAGTATCGAAGCTTTCTTT
d_gene: .; v_gene: TRBV7-9; j_gene: TRBJ2-1; abundance: few; CDR3aa: CASSLFGEAYNEQFF; CDR3nt: TGTGCCAGCAGCTTATTCGGGGAGGCTTACAATGAGCAGTTCTTC
d_gene: .; v_gene: TRBV24-1; j_gene: TRBJ2-3; abundance: .; CDR3aa: CATRANGGADTQYF; CDR3nt: TGTGCCACCAGAGCCAACGGGGGAGCGGATACGCAGTATTTT
d_gene: TRBD2; v_gene: TRBV11-3; j_gene: TRBJ2-1; abundance: .; CDR3aa: CASSSRLAGPNEQFF; CDR3nt: TGTGCCAGCAGCTCGAGACTAGCGGGACCCAATGAGCAGTTCTTC
d_gene: .; v_gene: TRBV9; j_gene: TRBJ1-1; abundance: .; CDR3aa: CASSAYREAEAFF; CDR3nt: TGTGCCAGCAGCGCATACAGGGAGGCTGAAGCTTTCTTT
d_gene: .; v_gene: TRBV6-2/TRBV6-3; j_gene: TRBJ2-5; abundance: .; CDR3aa: CASSWYQETQYF; CDR3nt: TGTGCCAGCAGTTGGTACCAAGAGACCCAGTACTTC
d_gene: .; v_gene: TRBV3-1/TRBV3-2; j_gene: TRBJ2-5; abundance: once; CDR3aa: CASSQTNRAPQGTQYF; CDR3nt: TGTGCCAGCAGCCAAACTAACAGGGCTCCGCAAGGGACCCAGTACTTC
d_gene: .; v_gene: TRBV3-1/TRBV3-2; j_gene: TRBJ2-3; abundance: .; CDR3aa: CASSQFPSGGSRGTDTQYF; CDR3nt: TGTGCCAGCAGCCAATTCCCCTCTGGGGGGTCGAGGGGGACAGATACGCAGTATTTT
d_gene: TRBD1; v_gene: TRBV9; j_gene: TRBJ2-3; abundance: .; CDR3aa: CASSVAGQLRDTQYF; CDR3nt: TGTGCCAGCAGCGTAGCGGGACAGCTAAGAGATACGCAGTATTTT
d_gene: .; v_gene: TRBV10-1; j_gene: TRBJ2-5; abundance: .; CDR3aa: CASRPFGVQETQYF; CDR3nt: TGCGCCAGCAGGCCTTTCGGGGTCCAAGAGACCCAGTACTTC
d_gene: .; v_gene: TRBV28; j_gene: TRBJ2-5; abundance: .; CDR3aa: CASTPSRGVRETQYF; CDR3nt: TGTGCCAGCACCCCCTCCAGGGGCGTGCGAGAGACCCAGTACTTC
d_gene: TRBD1; v_gene: TRBV19; j_gene: TRBJ2-7; abundance: .; CDR3aa: CASSPTGASYEQYF; CDR3nt: TGTGCCAGTAGTCCCACAGGGGCCTCCTACGAGCAGTACTTC
d_gene: TRBD1; v_gene: TRBV7-2; j_gene: TRBJ2-7; abundance: few; CDR3aa: CASSVGQAAYEQYF; CDR3nt: TGTGCCAGCAGCGTTGGACAGGCTGCCTACGAGCAGTACTTC
d_gene: .; v_gene: TRBV7-2; j_gene: TRBJ2-5; abundance: .; CDR3aa: CASSSPGTETQYF; CDR3nt: TGTGCCAGCAGCTCCCCGGGGACGGAGACCCAGTACTTC
d_gene: TRBD2; v_gene: TRBV7-9; j_gene: TRBJ2-1; abundance: .; CDR3aa: CASRPFGGANNEQFF; CDR3nt: TGTGCCAGCAGACCGTTCGGGGGGGCGAATAATGAGCAGTTCTTC
d_gene: .; v_gene: TRBV18; j_gene: TRBJ1-1; abundance: .; CDR3aa: CASSEGQPIYTEAFF; CDR3nt: TGTGCCAGCTCAGAAGGACAGCCAATATACACTGAAGCTTTCTTT
d_gene: .; v_gene: TRBV27; j_gene: TRBJ1-6; abundance: .; CDR3aa: CASRRLDSPLHF; CDR3nt: TGTGCCAGCCGGCGGCTAGATTCACCCCTCCACTTT
d_gene: .; v_gene: TRBV7-2; j_gene: TRBJ2-7; abundance: .; CDR3aa: CASSLAPGGRSYEQYF; CDR3nt: TGTGCCAGCAGCTTAGCTCCAGGGGGGAGGTCCTACGAGCAGTACTTC
d_gene: .; v_gene: TRBV5-4; j_gene: TRBJ1-1; abundance: .; CDR3aa: CASSLWGGGKAFF; CDR3nt: TGTGCCAGCAGCCTCTGGGGGGGAGGGAAAGCTTTCTTT
d_gene: .; v_gene: TRBV9; j_gene: TRBJ2-1; abundance: .; CDR3aa: CASSTQGGVGNEQFF; CDR3nt: TGTGCCAGCAGCACACAAGGCGGGGTGGGCAATGAGCAGTTCTTC
d_gene: TRBD1; v_gene: TRBV15; j_gene: TRBJ2-1; abundance: .; CDR3aa: CATSRSGTGSEQFF; CDR3nt: TGTGCCACCAGCAGGTCCGGGACAGGGTCCGAGCAGTTCTTC
d_gene: TRBD2; v_gene: TRBV7-2; j_gene: TRBJ2-5; abundance: .; CDR3aa: CASSSGASGRRETQYF; CDR3nt: TGTGCCAGCAGCTCAGGGGCTAGCGGGAGAAGAGAGACCCAGTACTTC
d_gene: .; v_gene: TRBV5-1; j_gene: TRBJ1-4; abundance: .; CDR3aa: CASSPPEDFNEKLFF; CDR3nt: TGCGCCAGCAGCCCTCCGGAAGACTTTAATGAAAAACTGTTTTTT